This T cell receptor beta chain came from a study of T cell responses to AZD1222 COVID-19 vaccine. On the study more broadly: Pooled together were second doses at about 4 or about 12 weeks. Notes on the study in general: Per reports, nearly half of all spike-specific TCRs target regions that are unmutated in variants. Spike regions recognized by vaccine-associated CD4 TCRs spanned the protein, led by 160-218 and 743-854. The donor group comprised mostly white British people and more females; the analysis possibly underestimated clonal diversity.

The table came from immunoSEQ multiplex PCR; TCRdb's copy has only in-frame clones and leaves some out. The table lists some 120,000 clones, roughly nine tenths of them singletons. The CDR3 loop spans 14 amino acids. Germline CDR1 is GTSNPN and CDR2 is SVGIG (reference sequence). Trimming took off 0 bases at V and 4 bases at J, with 7 bases between the two ends. This clone has more than one count but fewer than ten. Its specificity is not known. The sequence was obtained from an adult in good health. This chain uses TRBV30 with TRBJ1-6; a weak D match, TRBD1 (6 bases). Sequences were derived from peripheral blood, sampled on day 0 of AZD1222 vaccination. The CDR3 spells CAWSVQGYNSPLHF. The CDR3 DNA reads TGTGCCTGGAGTGTACAGGGTTATAATTCACCCCTCCACTTT.